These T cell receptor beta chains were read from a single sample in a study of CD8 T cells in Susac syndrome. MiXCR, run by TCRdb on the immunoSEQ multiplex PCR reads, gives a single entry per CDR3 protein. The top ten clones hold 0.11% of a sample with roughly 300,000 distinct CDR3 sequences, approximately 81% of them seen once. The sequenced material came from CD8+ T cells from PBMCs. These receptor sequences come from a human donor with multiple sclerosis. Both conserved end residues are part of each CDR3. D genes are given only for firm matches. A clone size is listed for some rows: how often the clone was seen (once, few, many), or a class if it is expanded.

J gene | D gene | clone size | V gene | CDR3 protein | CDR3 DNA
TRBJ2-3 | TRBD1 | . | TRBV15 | CATSGGQGIDTQYF | TGTGCCACCAGCGGGGGACAGGGGATAGATACGCAGTATTTT
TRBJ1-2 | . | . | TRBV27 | CASKGSGGSMYGYTF | TGTGCCAGCAAGGGAAGTGGCGGATCCATGTATGGCTACACCTTC
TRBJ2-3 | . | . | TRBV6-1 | CASREGREVTDTQYF | TGTGCCAGCAGGGAGGGGCGCGAGGTCACAGATACGCAGTATTTT
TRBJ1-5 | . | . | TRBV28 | CASSFLGRGQPQHF | TGTGCCAGCAGTTTCTTGGGTCGAGGGCAGCCCCAGCATTTT
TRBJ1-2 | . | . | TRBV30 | CAWRGRPYGYTF | TGTGCCTGGCGGGGCAGACCTTATGGCTACACCTTC
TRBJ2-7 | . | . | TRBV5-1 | CASSLRPGAYEQYF | TGCGCCAGCAGCTTGCGACCCGGGGCCTACGAGCAGTACTTC
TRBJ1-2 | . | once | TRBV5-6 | CASSLEGDLAMAYGYTF | TGTGCCAGCAGCTTGGAGGGGGACCTAGCTATGGCCTATGGCTACACCTTC
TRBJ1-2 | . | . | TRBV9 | CASSAHRASYGYTF | TGTGCCAGCAGCGCCCACAGGGCCTCATATGGCTACACCTTC
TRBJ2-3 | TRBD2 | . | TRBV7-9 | CASSFPSLTSGSTDTQYF | TGTGCCAGCAGCTTTCCGAGCTTGACTAGCGGGAGCACAGATACGCAGTATTTT
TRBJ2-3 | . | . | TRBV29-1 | CSVPSSTDTQYF | TGCAGCGTTCCCAGTAGCACAGATACGCAGTATTTT
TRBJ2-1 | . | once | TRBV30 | CAWKAYNEQFF | TGTGCCTGGAAAGCGTACAATGAGCAGTTCTTC
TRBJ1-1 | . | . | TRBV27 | CASSFRRAYEAFF | TGTGCCAGCAGTTTTCGCAGGGCATATGAAGCCTTCTTT
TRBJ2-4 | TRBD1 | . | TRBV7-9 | CASSSKDRTNIQYF | TGTGCCAGCAGCTCGAAGGACAGGACAAACATTCAGTACTTC
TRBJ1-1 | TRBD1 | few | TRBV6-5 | CASSKLGTGGTEAFF | TGTGCCAGCAGTAAACTCGGGACAGGGGGCACTGAAGCTTTCTTT
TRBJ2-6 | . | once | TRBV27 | CASGPPRANVLTF | TGTGCCAGCGGCCCCCCGAGGGCCAACGTCCTGACTTTC
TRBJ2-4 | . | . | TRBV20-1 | CSASPPKNIQYF | TGCAGTGCTAGTCCCCCCAAAAACATTCAGTACTTC
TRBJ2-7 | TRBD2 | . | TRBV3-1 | CASSQEGGDPYEQYF | TGTGCCAGCAGCCAAGAGGGAGGGGATCCCTACGAGCAGTACTTC
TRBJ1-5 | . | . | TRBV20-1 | CSARKRQSLRPQHF | TGCAGTGCCAGGAAGAGACAGAGCCTTCGGCCCCAGCATTTT
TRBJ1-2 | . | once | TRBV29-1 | CSVEDLRSGNGYTF | TGCAGCGTTGAAGATCTCCGGTCCGGGAATGGCTACACCTTC
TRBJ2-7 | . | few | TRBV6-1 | CASSPTGTEAYEQYF | TGTGCCAGCAGTCCGACCGGGACGGAGGCCTACGAGCAGTACTTC
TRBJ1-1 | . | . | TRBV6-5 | CASSYGGGYHSWNTEASF | TGTGCCAGCAGTTACGGAGGGGGTTACCACTCCTGGAACACTGAAGCTTCCTTT
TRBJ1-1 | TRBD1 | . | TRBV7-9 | CASSLPTGGGAEAFF | TGTGCCAGCAGCTTACCAACAGGGGGGGGAGCTGAAGCTTTCTTT